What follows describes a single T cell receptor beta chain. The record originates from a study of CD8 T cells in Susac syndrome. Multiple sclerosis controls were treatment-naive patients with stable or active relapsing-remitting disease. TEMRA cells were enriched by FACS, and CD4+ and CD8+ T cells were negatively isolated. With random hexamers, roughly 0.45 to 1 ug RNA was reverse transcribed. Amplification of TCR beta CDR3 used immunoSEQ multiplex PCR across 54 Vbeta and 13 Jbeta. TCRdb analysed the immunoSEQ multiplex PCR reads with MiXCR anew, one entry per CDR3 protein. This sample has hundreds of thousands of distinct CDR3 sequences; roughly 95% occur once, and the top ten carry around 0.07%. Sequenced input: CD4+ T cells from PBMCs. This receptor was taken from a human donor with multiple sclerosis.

As DNA, the CDR3 is TGTGCCAGCACCCTCCAAGTGGAGGGAAACACCATATATTTT. Amino acid sequence: CASTLQVEGNTIYF. This sequence joins TRBV12-3 or TRBV12-4 and TRBJ1-3; D gene ambiguous. This CDR3 spans 14 amino acids. V was trimmed by 7 bases and J by 4 bases, leaving 14 bases between them.